The clone carrying this T cell receptor beta chain has only one observation. These data belong to a study of blood T cell repertoires in COVID-19. Background on the study: Some COVID-19 samples were acute and others convalescent; all came from the United States, Italy and Spain.

Recruitment covered fewer than 25 US areas and drew participants whose ages spanned roughly 18 to 100 years. Participants were placed into cohorts based on the clinical history they reported. The CDR3 runs to 16 residues. The V gene end was trimmed by 2 bases and the J gene end by 3 bases; junction bases not matched to a gene: 10. CDR1 is SQVTM and CDR2 is ANQGSEA in the germline V gene. Authors' analysis steps: Amplification of reference gene primers was used by the study to estimate nucleated cell counts. Generated by immunoSEQ multiplex PCR, the TCRdb table keeps only in-frame clones and is missing some. The D gene and trimming were derived from the DNA, and the V and J assignments and clone size from that table. This table holds about 190,000 clones, more than 75% found once.

This sequence was found in a woman aged 45-65 years with acute COVID-19. This chain joins TRBV29-1 and TRBJ2-1, with 7 nucleotides matching TRBD2. The sequenced material came from PBMCs or T cells enriched from blood (not recorded which). The CDR3 sequence is CSVEHPGSGDYNEQFF. The CDR3 DNA follows: TGCAGCGTTGAACACCCTGGGAGCGGGGACTACAATGAGCAGTTCTTC.